This TCR beta chain is from a study of blood T cell repertoires in COVID-19. This clone appeared many times. The data were produced by immunoSEQ multiplex PCR, yet TCRdb's version contains in-frame clones alone and is incomplete. The sample lists around 130,000 clones; 85% to 90% were seen once. The germline gives CDR1 SGHRS, CDR2 YFSETQ. The CDR3 is 17 amino acids. Trimming at V came to 0 bases and at J to 0 bases, leaving 9 bases not matched to a gene. The V and J genes are TRBV5-1 and TRBJ2-7; 7 bases are shared with TRBD2. Material: peripheral blood. This receptor was obtained from a man aged 45-65 years with active or convalescent COVID-19. This chain's CDR3 is CASSLEVLAGRSYEQYF. The CDR3 DNA sequence: TGCGCCAGCAGCTTGGAGGTGTTAGCGGGCCGCTCCTACGAGCAGTACTTC.